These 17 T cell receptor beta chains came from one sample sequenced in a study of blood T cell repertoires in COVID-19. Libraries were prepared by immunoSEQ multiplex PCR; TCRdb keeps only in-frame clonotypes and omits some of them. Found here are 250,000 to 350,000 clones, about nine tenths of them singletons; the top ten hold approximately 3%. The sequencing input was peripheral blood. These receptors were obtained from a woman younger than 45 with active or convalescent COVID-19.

The CDR3 region has the DNA TGTGCCAGCAGCCAACAACCGGACTGGACCCGGGTC. Its translation is CASSQQPDWTRV. The chain employs TRBV3-1 (or the pseudogene TRBV3-2) and TRBJ2-7, with TRBD2 as a possible D gene (5 bases). The CDR3 covers 12 residues. The germline CDR1 and CDR2 sequences are LGHDT and YNNKEL (reference sequence).

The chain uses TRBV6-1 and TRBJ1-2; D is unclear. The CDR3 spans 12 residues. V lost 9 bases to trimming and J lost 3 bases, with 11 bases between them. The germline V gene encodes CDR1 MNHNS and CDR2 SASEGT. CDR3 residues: CASKAVDYGYTF. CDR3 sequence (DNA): TGTGCCAGTAAGGCGGTGGACTATGGCTACACCTTC.

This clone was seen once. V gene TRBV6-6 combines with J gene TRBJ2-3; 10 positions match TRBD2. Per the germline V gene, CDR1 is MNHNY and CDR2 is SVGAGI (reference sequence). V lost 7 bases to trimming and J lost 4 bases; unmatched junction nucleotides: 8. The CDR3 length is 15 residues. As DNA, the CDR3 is TGTGCCAGCACCGCGAGGAGCGGGGGGGCAGATACGCAGTATTTT. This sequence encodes CASTARSGGADTQYF.

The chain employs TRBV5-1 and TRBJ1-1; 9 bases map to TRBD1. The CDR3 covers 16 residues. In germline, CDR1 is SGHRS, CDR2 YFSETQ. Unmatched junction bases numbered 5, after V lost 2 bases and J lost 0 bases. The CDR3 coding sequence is TGCGCCAGCAGCTTAACAGGGGGCAAAATGAACACTGAAGCTTTCTTT. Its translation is CASSLTGGKMNTEAFF.

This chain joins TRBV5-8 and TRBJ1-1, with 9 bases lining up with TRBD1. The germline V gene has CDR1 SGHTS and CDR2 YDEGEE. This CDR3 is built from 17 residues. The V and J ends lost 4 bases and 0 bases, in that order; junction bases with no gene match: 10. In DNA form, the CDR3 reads TGTGCCAGCAGCATCAGACAGGGGGGTACGATGAACACTGAAGCTTTCTTT. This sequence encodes CASSIRQGGTMNTEAFF.

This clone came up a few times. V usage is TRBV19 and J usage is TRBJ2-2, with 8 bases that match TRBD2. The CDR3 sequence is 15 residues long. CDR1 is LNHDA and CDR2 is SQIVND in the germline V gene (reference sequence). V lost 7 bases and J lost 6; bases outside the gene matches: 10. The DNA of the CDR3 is TGTGCCAGTACTGAAGCGGGGGCCAGGGCCGGGGAGCTGTTTTTT. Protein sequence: CASTEAGARAGELFF.

The CDR3 DNA sequence: TGTGCCAGCAGTATAAGTTGGGGGACAGGGGATTCCTATAATTCACCCCTCCACTTT. This sequence encodes CASSISWGTGDSYNSPLHF. The chain uses TRBV13 and TRBJ1-6; 10 bases are a match to TRBD1. Germline V gene lookup returns CDR1 PRHDT and CDR2 FYEKMQ (reference sequence). With V trimmed by 6 bases and J by 1 base, 12 bases remained unmatched. There are 19 residues in the CDR3.

The CDR3: CSASSREREQYF. Here the CDR3 DNA reads TGCAGTGCTAGTTCCAGGGAACGCGAGCAGTACTTC. The chain is built from TRBV20-1 and TRBJ2-7; weak D call: TRBD1 (5 bases). The CDR3 is 12 residues long. CDR1 DFQATT and CDR2 SNEGSKA come from the germline V gene (reference sequence). Trimming removed 3 bases from V and 6 bases from J, with 12 bases in between.

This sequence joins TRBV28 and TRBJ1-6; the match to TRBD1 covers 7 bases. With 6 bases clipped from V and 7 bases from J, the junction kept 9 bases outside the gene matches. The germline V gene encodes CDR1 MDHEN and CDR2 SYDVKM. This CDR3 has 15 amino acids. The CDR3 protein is CASSPSTGRNSPLHF. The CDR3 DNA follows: TGTGCCAGCAGCCCCTCGACAGGGAGGAATTCACCCCTCCACTTT.

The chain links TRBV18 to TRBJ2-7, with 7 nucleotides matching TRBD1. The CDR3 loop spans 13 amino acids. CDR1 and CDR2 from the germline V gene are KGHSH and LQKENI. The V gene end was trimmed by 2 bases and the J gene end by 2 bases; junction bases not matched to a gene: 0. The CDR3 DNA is TGTGCCAGCTCACCAACAGGGGCCTACGAGCAGTACTTC. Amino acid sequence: CASSPTGAYEQYF.

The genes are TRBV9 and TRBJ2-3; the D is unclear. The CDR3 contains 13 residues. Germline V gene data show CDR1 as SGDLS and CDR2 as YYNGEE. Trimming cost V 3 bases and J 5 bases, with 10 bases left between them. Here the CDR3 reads CASSAMIGDTQYF. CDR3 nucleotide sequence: TGTGCCAGCAGCGCCATGATCGGAGATACGCAGTATTTT. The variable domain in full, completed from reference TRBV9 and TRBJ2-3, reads DSGVTQTPKHLITATGQRVTLRCSPRSGDLSVYWYQQSLDQGLQFLIQYYNGEERAKGNILERFSAQQFPDLHSELNLSSLELGDSALYFCASSAMIGDTQYFGPGTRLTVL.

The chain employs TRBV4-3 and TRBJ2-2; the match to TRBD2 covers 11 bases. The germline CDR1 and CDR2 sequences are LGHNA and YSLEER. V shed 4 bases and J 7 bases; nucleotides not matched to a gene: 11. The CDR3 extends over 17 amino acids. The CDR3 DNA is TGCGCCAGCAGCCTCACTTTTAGCGGGGGGGCCAACGGGGAGCTGTTTTTT. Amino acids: CASSLTFSGGANGELFF.

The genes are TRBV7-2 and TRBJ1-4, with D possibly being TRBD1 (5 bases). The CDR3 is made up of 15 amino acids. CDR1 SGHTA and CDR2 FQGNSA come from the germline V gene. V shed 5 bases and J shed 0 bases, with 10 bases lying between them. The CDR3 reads CASSVYRTTNEKLFF. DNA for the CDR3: TGTGCCAGCAGCGTGTACAGGACAACTAATGAAAAACTGTTTTTT.

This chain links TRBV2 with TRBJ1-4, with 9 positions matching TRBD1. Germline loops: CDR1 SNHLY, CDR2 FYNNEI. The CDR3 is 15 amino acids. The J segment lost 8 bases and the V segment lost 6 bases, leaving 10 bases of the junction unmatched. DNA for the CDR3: TGTGCCAGCAGGGGGCCGGGACAGGGTTGGGAAAAACTGTTTTTT. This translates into CASRGPGQGWEKLFF.

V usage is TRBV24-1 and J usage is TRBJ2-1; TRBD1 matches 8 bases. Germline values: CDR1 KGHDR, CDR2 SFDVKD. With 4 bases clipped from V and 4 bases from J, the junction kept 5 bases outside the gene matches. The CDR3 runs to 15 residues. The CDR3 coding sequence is TGTGCCACCAGTGACCCTCGGACAGGGTACAATGAGCAGTTCTTC. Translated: CATSDPRTGYNEQFF.

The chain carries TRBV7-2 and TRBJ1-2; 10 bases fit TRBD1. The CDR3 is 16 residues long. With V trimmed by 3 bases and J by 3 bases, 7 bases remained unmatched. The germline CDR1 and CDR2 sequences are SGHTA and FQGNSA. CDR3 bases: TGTGCCAGCAGCTTCTTTTTGGGACAGGGGTACTATGGCTACACCTTC. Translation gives CASSFFLGQGYYGYTF.

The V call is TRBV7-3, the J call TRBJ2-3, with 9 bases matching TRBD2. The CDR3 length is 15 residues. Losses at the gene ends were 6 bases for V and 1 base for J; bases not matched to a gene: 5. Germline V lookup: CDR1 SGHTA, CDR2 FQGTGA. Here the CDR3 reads CASREAGGGTDTQYF. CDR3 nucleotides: TGTGCCAGCAGGGAAGCGGGGGGTGGCACAGATACGCAGTATTTT.